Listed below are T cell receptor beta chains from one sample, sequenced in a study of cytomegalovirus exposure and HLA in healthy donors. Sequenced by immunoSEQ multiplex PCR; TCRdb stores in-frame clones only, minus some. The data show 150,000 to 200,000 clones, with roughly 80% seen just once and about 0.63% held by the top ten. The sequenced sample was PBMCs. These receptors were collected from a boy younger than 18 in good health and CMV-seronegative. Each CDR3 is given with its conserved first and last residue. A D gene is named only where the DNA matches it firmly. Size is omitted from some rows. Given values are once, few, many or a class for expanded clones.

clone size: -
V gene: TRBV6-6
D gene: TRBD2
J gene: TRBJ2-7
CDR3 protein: CASSYSVAGSYEQYF
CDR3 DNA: TGTGCCAGCAGTTACTCGGTAGCGGGTTCCTACGAGCAGTACTTC

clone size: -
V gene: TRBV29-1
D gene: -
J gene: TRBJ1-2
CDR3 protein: CSVGTYYLHGYTF
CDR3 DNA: TGCAGCGTTGGGACTTACTACCTACATGGCTACACCTTC

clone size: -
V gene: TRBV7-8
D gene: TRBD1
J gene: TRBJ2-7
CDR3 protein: CASSLGPRDRPYEQYF
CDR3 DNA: TGTGCCAGCAGCTTAGGGCCCCGGGACAGACCCTACGAGCAGTACTTC

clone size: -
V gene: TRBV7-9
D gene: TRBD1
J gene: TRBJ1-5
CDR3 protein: CASSLDRVGPNQPQHF
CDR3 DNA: TGTGCCAGCAGCCTTGACAGGGTTGGGCCCAATCAGCCCCAGCATTTT

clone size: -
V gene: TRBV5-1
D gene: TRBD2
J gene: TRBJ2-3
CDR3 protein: CASSSSSGGPTDTQYF
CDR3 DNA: TGCGCCAGCAGCTCTTCTAGCGGGGGGCCCACAGATACGCAGTATTTT

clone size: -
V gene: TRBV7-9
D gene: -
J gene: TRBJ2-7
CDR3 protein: CASSPTLTDRYEQYF
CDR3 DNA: TGTGCCAGCAGCCCTACCTTGACAGACCGCTACGAGCAGTACTTC

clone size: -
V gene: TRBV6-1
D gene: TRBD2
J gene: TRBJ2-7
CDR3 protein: CASSGTSGGIQISYEQYF
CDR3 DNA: TGTGCCAGCAGTGGGACTAGCGGGGGGATTCAAATCTCCTACGAGCAGTACTTC

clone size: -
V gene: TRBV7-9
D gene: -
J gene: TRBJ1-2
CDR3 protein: CASSLDRALNGYTF
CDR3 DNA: TGTGCCAGCAGCTTAGACAGGGCTTTAAATGGCTACACCTTC

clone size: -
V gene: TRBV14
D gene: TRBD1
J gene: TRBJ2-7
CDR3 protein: CASSQVNRGSRQYF
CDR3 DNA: TGTGCCAGCAGCCAAGTTAACAGGGGTTCGAGGCAGTACTTC

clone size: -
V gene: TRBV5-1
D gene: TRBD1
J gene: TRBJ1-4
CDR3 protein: CASSLGAGGLDEKLFF
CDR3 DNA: TGCGCCAGCAGCTTGGGGGCAGGGGGATTGGATGAAAAACTGTTTTTT

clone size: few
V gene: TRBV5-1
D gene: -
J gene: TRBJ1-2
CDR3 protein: CASTAGGTNYGYTF
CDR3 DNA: TGCGCCAGCACGGCCGGGGGAACTAACTATGGCTACACCTTC

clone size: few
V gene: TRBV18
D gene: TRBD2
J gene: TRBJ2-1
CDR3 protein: CASSASGGLLYNEQFF
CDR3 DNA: TGTGCCAGCTCAGCAAGCGGGGGCCTACTCTACAATGAGCAGTTCTTC

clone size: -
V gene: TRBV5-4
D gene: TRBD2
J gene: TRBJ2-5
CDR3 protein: CASSFGGQETQYF
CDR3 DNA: TGTGCCAGCAGCTTCGGGGGGCAAGAGACCCAGTACTTC